A single sample gave rise to the 27 T cell receptor beta chains below, sequenced in a study of long-term antiretroviral therapy in people with HIV. Sequencing used immunoSEQ v3.0 at survey level. Some clones are missing from TCRdb's copy, which holds only in-frame ones; the method was immunoSEQ multiplex PCR. This table has 28,000 or so clones, over 75% appearing once. The material was unsorted PBMCs, obtained 0.5 years after starting antiretroviral therapy. The source is a woman younger than 30 with HIV.

This clone was detected only once. This sequence joins TRBV27 and TRBJ2-5; weak D call: TRBD2 (6 bases). Germline V gene lookup returns CDR1 MNHEY and CDR2 SMNVEV (reference sequence). The V and J ends lost 5 bases and 1 base respectively, with 14 bases between them. This CDR3 is built from 15 residues. The DNA for the CDR3 is TGTGCCAGCAGTCTATTTCCGGGAGTCCAAGAGACCCAGTACTTC. Protein: CASSLFPGVQETQYF.

The chain recombines TRBV5-1 with TRBJ2-7; 9 bases are shared with TRBD2. CDR1 SGHRS and CDR2 YFSETQ come from the germline V gene. The CDR3 loop spans 14 amino acids. The trim removed 4 bases at V and 5 bases at J, leaving 7 bases unmatched. Here the CDR3 DNA reads TGCGCCAGCAGCCTAGCGGGAATAAGAGACGAGCAGTACTTC. It encodes CASSLAGIRDEQYF. Looking up the rest from reference TRBV5-1 and TRBJ2-7 gives the full variable domain: KAGVTQTPRYLIKTRGQQVTLSCSPISGHRSVSWYQQTPGQGLQFLFEYFSETQRNKGNFPGRFSGRQFSNSRSEMNVSTLELGDSALYLCASSLAGIRDEQYFGPGTRLTVT.

The J gene is TRBJ1-1, the V gene TRBV5-8; 9 bases align to TRBD1. V shed 3 bases and J 1 base; nucleotides not matched to a gene: 1. This CDR3 is built from 14 residues. Per germline, CDR1 SGHTS and CDR2 YDEGEE. The CDR3 protein is CASSSGQGNTEAFF. CDR3 nucleotides: TGTGCCAGCAGCTCGGGACAGGGGAACACTGAAGCTTTCTTT. Complete variable domain (other parts from reference TRBV5-8 and TRBJ1-1): EAGVTQSPTHLIKTRGQQATLRCSPISGHTSVYWYQQALGLGLQFLLWYDEGEERNRGNFPPRFSGRQFPNYSSELNVNALELEDSALYLCASSSGQGNTEAFFGQGTRLTVV.

This clone was seen a single time. The chain has TRBV19 and TRBJ1-1; D gene uncertain. Germline loops: CDR1 LNHDA, CDR2 SQIVND (reference sequence). This CDR3 contains 15 residues. V was trimmed by 5 bases and J by 1 base, leaving 14 bases between them. The CDR3 bases are TGTGCCAGTAGTGTCCCAACCATCTCGAACACTGAAGCTTTCTTT. Protein sequence: CASSVPTISNTEAFF.

The chain is built from TRBV13 and TRBJ2-5; D call uncertain. The J call is in doubt because the DNA end fits TRBJ2-7 better. Germline V gives CDR1 PRHDT, CDR2 FYEKMQ (reference sequence). CDR3 size: 14 residues. The CDR3 spells CASSFMSRDYEQYF. Here the CDR3 DNA reads TGTGCCAGCAGCTTCATGTCTAGAGATTACGAGCAGTACTTC.

The rearrangement links TRBV28 to TRBJ2-7; 11 bases align to TRBD2. Germline trimming cut 5 bases from V and 7 bases from J; bases unmatched to any gene: 7. The germline V gene encodes CDR1 MDHEN and CDR2 SYDVKM. CDR3 length: 14 residues. The CDR3 reads CASSVHSGRGEQYF. The CDR3 coding sequence is TGTGCCAGCAGTGTGCATAGCGGGAGGGGTGAGCAGTACTTC. The full variable domain, completed using reference TRBV28 and TRBJ2-7, is DVKVTQSSRYLVKRTGEKVFLECVQDMDHENMFWYRQDPGLGLRLIYFSYDVKMKEKGDIPEGYSVSREKKERFSLILESASTNQTSMYLCASSVHSGRGEQYFGPGTRLTVT.

The chain recombines TRBV5-4 with TRBJ1-2, with D hard to call. Germline-derived CDR1 and CDR2 are SGHNT and YYREEE (reference sequence). V was pared by 4 bases and J by 12 bases, with 16 bases between. This CDR3 region has 12 residues. The CDR3 nucleotides read TGTGCCAGCAGCCATCCCGGGGAGAGGAACACCTTC. It is translated as CASSHPGERNTF.

The chain has TRBV7-2 and TRBJ2-1, with D unclear. Germline V lookup: CDR1 SGHTA, CDR2 FQGNSA. V lost 1 base to trimming and J lost 0 bases, with 10 bases between them. The CDR3 consists of 16 residues. The CDR3 reads CASSLVQQSSYNEQFF. CDR3 nucleotide sequence: TGTGCCAGCAGCTTAGTGCAACAGAGCTCCTACAATGAGCAGTTCTTC. Full variable domain (outside the CDR3, taken from reference TRBV7-2 and TRBJ2-1): GAGVSQSPSNKVTEKGKDVELRCDPISGHTALYWYRQSLGQGLEFLIYFQGNSAPDKSGLPSDRFSAERTGGSVSTLTIQRTQQEDSAVYLCASSLVQQSSYNEQFFGPGTRLTVL.

Only one count was recorded for this clone. The chain employs TRBV7-9 and TRBJ1-6; TRBD1 is a possible D gene (6 bases). There are 13 residues in the CDR3. Per germline, CDR1 SEHNR and CDR2 FQNEAQ (reference sequence). Trimming shortened V by 8 bases and J by 8 bases, and 13 bases separated the two germline ends. This CDR3 reads CASLGRGDSPLHF. CDR3 in DNA: TGTGCCAGCCTGGGCAGGGGAGATTCACCCCTCCACTTT.

CDR3 region: CASNFIGGGTEAFF. DNA of the CDR3: TGCGCCAGCAACTTTATTGGGGGTGGCACTGAAGCTTTCTTT. This rearrangement joins TRBV5-1 to TRBJ1-1, with D tentatively TRBD1 (5 bases). V lost 6 bases and J 4 bases, leaving 16 bases between the germline ends. The CDR3 has 14 residues. CDR1 and CDR2 (germline): SGHRS, YFSETQ.

The J gene is TRBJ2-7, the V gene TRBV5-1; D is undetermined. Trimming took 1 base from V and 0 from J, leaving 8 bases between them. CDR1 and CDR2 from the germline V gene are SGHRS and YFSETQ. The CDR3 loop spans 14 amino acids. The CDR3 nucleotides read TGCGCCAGCAGCTTGATCGAAGCCTCCTACGAGCAGTACTTC. Encoded protein: CASSLIEASYEQYF.

As DNA, the CDR3 is TGTGCCAGCAGCCTAGGGTCACAGGGCCAGCCCCAGCATTTT. It codes for CASSLGSQGQPQHF. This chain links TRBV7-2 with TRBJ1-5; D might be TRBD1 (6 bases). Germline V lookup: CDR1 SGHTA, CDR2 FQGNSA. The germline V and J ends were trimmed by 5 bases and 7 bases, with 15 bases remaining between them. This CDR3 spans 14 amino acids. Full variable domain (remainder filled in from reference TRBV7-2 and TRBJ1-5): GAGVSQSPSNKVTEKGKDVELRCDPISGHTALYWYRQSLGQGLEFLIYFQGNSAPDKSGLPSDRFSAERTGGSVSTLTIQRTQQEDSAVYLCASSLGSQGQPQHFGDGTRLSIL.

The V gene is TRBV11-2, the J gene TRBJ1-2; tentatively, D is TRBD1 (6 bases). Trimming removed 5 bases from V and 6 bases from J, with 10 bases in between. Germline CDR1 is SGHAT and CDR2 is FQNNGV. The CDR3 consists of 12 residues. CDR3 protein: CASSRGGDGYTF. CDR3 sequence (DNA): TGTGCCAGCAGCAGGGGGGGAGATGGCTACACCTTC.

This chain links TRBV5-4 with TRBJ2-7; 8 bases fit TRBD2. Germline trimming cut 2 bases from V and 6 bases from J; bases unmatched to any gene: 10. Germline CDR1 is SGHNT and CDR2 is YYREEE (reference sequence). The CDR3 is 15 residues long. CDR3 protein: CASSLRSLAETEQYF. In DNA, the CDR3 is TGTGCCAGCAGCTTAAGGTCACTAGCGGAGACCGAGCAGTACTTC. The complete variable domain, with remaining parts taken from reference TRBV5-4 and TRBJ2-7, reads ETGVTQSPTHLIKTRGQQVTLRCSSQSGHNTVSWYQQALGQGPQFIFQYYREEENGRGNFPPRFSGLQFPNYSSELNVNALELDDSALYLCASSLRSLAETEQYFGPGTRLTVT.

The CDR3 bases are TGTGCCAGCAGTTTAACAGGGTCCTCGGATGGCTACACCTTC. This gives the protein CASSLTGSSDGYTF. The chain is built from TRBV6-5 and TRBJ1-2; D is possibly TRBD1 (6 bases). The CDR3 runs 14 residues. Germline V gene sequence: CDR1 MNHEY, CDR2 SVGAGI. V was trimmed by 4 bases and J by 6 bases, leaving 15 bases between them.

The chain is built from TRBV4-3 and TRBJ2-1; 8 positions match TRBD2. CDR3 length: 17 amino acids. J lost 3 bases, V lost 2 bases, and 9 bases had no gene match. Germline V gene lookup returns CDR1 LGHNA and CDR2 YSLEER. Written as DNA, the CDR3 is TGCGCCAGCAGCCAATACACCGGGGGGGTTGACTACAATGAGCAGTTCTTC. It translates to CASSQYTGGVDYNEQFF.

The rearrangement joins TRBV18 to TRBJ2-7; possibly TRBD2 for D (5 bases). The germline CDR1 and CDR2 sequences are KGHSH and LQKENI. V was pared by 5 bases and J by 5 bases, with 22 bases between. The CDR3 loop spans 16 amino acids. The CDR3 DNA sequence: TGTGCCAGCTCATCCCTGACGGCAGAACTAGGTCACGAGCAGTACTTC. Amino acids: CASSSLTAELGHEQYF. Together with reference TRBV18 and TRBJ2-7, the CDR3 gives the full variable domain: NAGVMQNPRHLVRRRGQEARLRCSPMKGHSHVYWYRQLPEEGLKFMVYLQKENIIDESGMPKERFSAEFPKEGPSILRIQQVVRGDSAAYFCASSSLTAELGHEQYFGPGTRLTVT.

The rearrangement joins TRBV5-5 to TRBJ1-2, with no clear D. CDR1 and CDR2 from the germline V gene are SGHKS and YYEKEE (reference sequence). This CDR3 comprises 16 residues. Trimming cost V 0 bases and J 2 bases, with 14 bases left between them. CDR3 residues: CASSLAVSTENYGYTF. Here the CDR3 DNA reads TGTGCCAGCAGCTTGGCCGTTAGTACGGAAAACTATGGCTACACCTTC. Variable domain in full (rest from reference TRBV5-5 and TRBJ1-2): DAGVTQSPTHLIKTRGQQVTLRCSPISGHKSVSWYQQVLGQGPQFIFQYYEKEERGRGNFPDRFSARQFPNYSSELNVNALLLGDSALYLCASSLAVSTENYGYTFGSGTRLTVV.

V gene TRBV11-2 combines with J gene TRBJ2-2, with 7 bases lining up with TRBD2. The length of the CDR3 is 16 residues. The V segment lost 1 base and the J segment 6 bases; nucleotides outside the gene matches: 8. Germline CDR1 reads SGHAT; CDR2 reads FQNNGV. CDR3 nucleotides: TGTGCCAGCAGCTTAGTTAGGACTAGTCTGGCCGGGGAGCTGTTTTTT. It translates to CASSLVRTSLAGELFF. Based on the CDR3 plus reference TRBV11-2 and TRBJ2-2, the full variable domain is EAGVAQSPRYKIIEKRQSVAFWCNPISGHATLYWYQQILGQGPKLLIQFQNNGVVDDSQLPKDRFSAERLKGVDSTLKIQPAKLEDSAVYLCASSLVRTSLAGELFFGEGSRLTVL.

V and J are TRBV9 and TRBJ2-5, with 10 bases identical to TRBD2. CDR1 is SGDLS, CDR2 YYNGEE, per germline. The CDR3 spans 17 residues. Trimming removed 3 bases from V and 2 bases from J; junction bases left unmatched: 10. The CDR3 protein is CASSGGGLAGGQETQYF. The DNA of the CDR3 is TGTGCCAGCAGCGGGGGCGGATTAGCGGGAGGACAAGAGACCCAGTACTTC. The variable domain in full, with the rest retrieved from reference TRBV9 and TRBJ2-5, is DSGVTQTPKHLITATGQRVTLRCSPRSGDLSVYWYQQSLDQGLQFLIQYYNGEERAKGNILERFSAQQFPDLHSELNLSSLELGDSALYFCASSGGGLAGGQETQYFGPGTRLLVL.

The chain joins TRBV19 to TRBJ1-4, with D possibly being TRBD1 (5 bases). This CDR3 is 13 amino acids long. The germline V gene has CDR1 LNHDA and CDR2 SQIVND (reference sequence). V lost 4 bases and J lost 7, with 10 bases in between. This chain's CDR3 is CASSTRRGEKLFF. The DNA for the CDR3 is TGTGCCAGTAGTACTAGGAGGGGTGAAAAACTGTTTTTT.

J is TRBJ1-2 and V is TRBV5-7; TRBD1 might be the D (6 bases). TRBV5-7 is known as an ORF, though its function is uncertain. CDR3 length: 14 amino acids. Trimming removed 3 bases from V and 8 bases from J, with 17 bases in between. In DNA, the CDR3 is TGTGCCAGCAGCTCCCACAGGGATATGGGCGGCTACACCTTC. Its protein product is CASSSHRDMGGYTF.

J is TRBJ2-5 and V is TRBV4-3; D gene ambiguous. This CDR3 is built from 16 residues. V lost 1 base to trimming and J lost 0 bases, with 12 bases between them. The germline V gene encodes CDR1 LGHNA and CDR2 YSLEER. The CDR3 loop is CASSQASSAYQETQYF. The CDR3 DNA reads TGCGCCAGCAGCCAAGCGTCGTCCGCCTACCAAGAGACCCAGTACTTC.

The rearrangement links TRBV6-4 to TRBJ1-1; D unclear. The CDR3 is 13 residues long. Germline CDR1 reads MRHNA; CDR2 reads SNTAGT. V gave up 2 bases and J gave up 0 bases, with 4 bases separating them. The CDR3 DNA sequence: TGTGCCAGCAGTGACAGGGTGAACACTGAAGCTTTCTTT. Translated: CASSDRVNTEAFF.

V and J are TRBV27 and TRBJ2-5, with TRBD2 matching 8 bases. CDR3 length: 14 amino acids. CDR1 is MNHEY, CDR2 SMNVEV, per germline (reference sequence). With V trimmed by 2 bases and J by 5 bases, 4 bases remained unmatched. The CDR3 protein is CASSLKREWETQYF. The CDR3 DNA follows: TGTGCCAGCAGTTTAAAGCGGGAGTGGGAGACCCAGTACTTC.

This chain uses TRBV4-1 with TRBJ2-1, with unresolved D. Germline CDR1 reads MGHRA; CDR2 reads YSYEKL. V lost 0 bases, J lost 5 bases, and 2 bases lay in between. The CDR3 spans 12 residues. CDR3 region: CASSQDHNEQFF. For the CDR3, the DNA is TGCGCCAGCAGCCAAGATCACAATGAGCAGTTCTTC.

The genes are TRBV18 and TRBJ1-1; 7 bases map to TRBD1. The V and J ends lost 0 bases and 3 bases, in that order; junction bases with no gene match: 1. This CDR3 is 14 amino acids long. Germline-derived CDR1 and CDR2 are KGHSH and LQKENI. CDR3 sequence: CASSPPTGDTEAFF. The CDR3 DNA reads as TGTGCCAGCTCACCACCCACAGGGGACACTGAAGCTTTCTTT.